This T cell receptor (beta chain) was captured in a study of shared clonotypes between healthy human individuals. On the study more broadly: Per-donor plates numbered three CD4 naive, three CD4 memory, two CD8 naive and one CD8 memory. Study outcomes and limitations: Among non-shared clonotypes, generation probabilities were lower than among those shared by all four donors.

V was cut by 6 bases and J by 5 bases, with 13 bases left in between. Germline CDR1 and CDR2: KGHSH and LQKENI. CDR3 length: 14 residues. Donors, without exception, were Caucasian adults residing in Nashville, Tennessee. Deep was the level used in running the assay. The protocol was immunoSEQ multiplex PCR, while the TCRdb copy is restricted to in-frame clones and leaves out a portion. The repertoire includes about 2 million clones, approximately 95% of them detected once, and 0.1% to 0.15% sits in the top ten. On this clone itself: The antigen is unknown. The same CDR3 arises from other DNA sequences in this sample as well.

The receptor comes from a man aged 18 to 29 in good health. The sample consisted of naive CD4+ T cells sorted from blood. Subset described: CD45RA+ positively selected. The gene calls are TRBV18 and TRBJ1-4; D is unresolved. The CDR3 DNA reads TGTGCCAGCTCCCCGGGGTCGGCGAATGAAAAACTGTTTTTT. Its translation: CASSPGSANEKLFF.